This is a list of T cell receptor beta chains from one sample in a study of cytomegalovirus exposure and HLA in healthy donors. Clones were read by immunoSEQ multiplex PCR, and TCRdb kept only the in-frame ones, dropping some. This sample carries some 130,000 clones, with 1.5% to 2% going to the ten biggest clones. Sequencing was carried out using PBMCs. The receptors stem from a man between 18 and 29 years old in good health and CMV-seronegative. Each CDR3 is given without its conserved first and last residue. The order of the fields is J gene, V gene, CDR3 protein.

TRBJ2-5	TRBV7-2	ASSLDFIGSETQY
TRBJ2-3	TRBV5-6	ASSVKGGPYTDTQY
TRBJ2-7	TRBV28	ASTGNRGPSSYEQY
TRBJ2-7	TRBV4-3	ASSRDRGYEQY
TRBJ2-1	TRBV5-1	ASSEGAVSYNEQF
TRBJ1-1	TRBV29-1	SAAGVRVTEAF
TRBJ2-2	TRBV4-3	ASSRESVAGELF
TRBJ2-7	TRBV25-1	ASSDYYEQY
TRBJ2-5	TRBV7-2	ASSPLQGQGQTQY
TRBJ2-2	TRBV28	ASILGGNGGELF
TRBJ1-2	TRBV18	ASSQTGQNYGYT
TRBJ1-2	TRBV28	ASSFPRFSGWDYGYT
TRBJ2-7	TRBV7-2	ASSAGGPLYEQY